The present T cell receptor beta chain was sequenced within a study of T cells in Graves' hyperthyroidism and ophthalmopathy. Study overall: Peripheral blood was drawn at first diagnosis, prior to all treatment.

About this clonotype: The antigen is unknown.

Germline-derived CDR1 and CDR2 are SGDLS and YYNGEE. This CDR3 has 13 residues. With 3 bases removed from V and 2 bases from J, the gap between germline ends came to 7 bases. Findings and caveats of the study: The majority of expanded thyroid clonotypes above 0.001 also appeared in blood.

The source material, RNA transcripts, was used to amplify TCR beta CDR3 regions. A set of HTBI primers served as the primers for a first-round RT-PCR of the TCR CDR3. TCRdb fed the multiplex PCR reads into MiXCR, producing one record per CDR3 protein. Of hundreds of thousands of distinct CDR3 sequences listed, around 15% are singletons. The authors deemed Graves' hyperthyroidism stable absent ophthalmopathy progression within 18 months. The sequencing sample was made of blood. The chain recombines TRBV9 with TRBJ2-3; no clear D. The origin of this receptor is a woman under 30 with Graves' hyperthyroidism. The CDR3: CASSASPTDTQYF. The DNA of the CDR3 is TGTGCCAGCAGCGCCTCTCCCACAGATACGCAGTATTTT.